One and the same sample provided the 21 T cell receptor beta chains below, sequenced in a study of response to subunit inactivated influenza vaccine. Using its own MiXCR run on the RT-PCR reads, TCRdb lists one record per CDR3 protein. The sample includes about 540,000 distinct CDR3 sequences, around 21% of them seen just once. In addition, the sample was reused for a study of T cells expressing NK-cell markers. From that second work: TCR beta cDNA was made by 5'RACE template switching with UMIs.

The sample was CD4+ T cells sorted from PBMCs, taken 12 days after vaccination. Every receptor here comes from a man aged 50-59 years who received an inactivated influenza vaccine.

This clonotype has just a few counts. The CDR3 spells CASSLIYPTSGTYNEQFF. For the CDR3, the DNA is TGTGCCAGCAGCCTCATCTACCCGACTAGCGGGACGTACAATGAGCAGTTCTTC. The gene calls are TRBV11-2 and TRBJ2-1; 11 positions agree with TRBD2. J was trimmed by 4 bases and V by 5 bases; bases with no gene match: 13. The CDR3 runs 18 residues. The germline V gene has CDR1 SGHAT and CDR2 FQNNGV.

This chain uses TRBV28 with TRBJ2-7; D could derive from TRBD1 or TRBD2 (5 bases each). The CDR3 contains 12 residues. Per the germline V gene, CDR1 is MDHEN and CDR2 is SYDVKM. With 5 bases removed from V and 5 bases from J, the gap between germline ends came to 10 bases. The CDR3 sequence: CASSGRGHEQYF. The CDR3 nucleotides are TGTGCCAGCAGTGGAAGGGGACACGAGCAGTACTTC.

The V gene is TRBV12-3 or TRBV12-4, the J gene TRBJ2-5; 15 nucleotides line up with TRBD2. The trim removed 6 bases at V and 5 bases at J, leaving 4 bases unmatched. The length of the CDR3 is 15 residues. The CDR3 sequence: CASRGLAGGRETQYF. The CDR3 bases are TGTGCCAGCAGGGGACTAGCGGGGGGTAGGGAGACCCAGTACTTC.

The CDR3 here is CASSESQETQYF. CDR3 nucleotide sequence: TGCGCCAGCAGCGAGTCGCAAGAGACCCAGTACTTC. The chain has TRBV5-1 and TRBJ2-5; no clear D. The CDR3 spans 12 residues. Germline V gene sequence: CDR1 SGHRS, CDR2 YFSETQ. Trimming shortened V by 4 bases and J by 2 bases, and 6 bases separated the two germline ends.

This clonotype was counted only a few times. The V call is TRBV6-5, the J call TRBJ2-7; TRBD1 aligns across 12 bases. In germline, CDR1 is MNHEY, CDR2 SVGAGI. The CDR3 spans 11 residues. The chain's CDR3 is CARDRGPEQYF. CDR3 DNA sequence: TGTGCACGGGACAGGGGGCCCGAGCAGTACTTC.

This sequence joins TRBV9 and TRBJ2-1; 8 bases map to TRBD2. Trimming took 0 bases from V and 9 from J; bases not matched to a gene: 2. Germline CDR1 reads SGDLS; CDR2 reads YYNGEE. The CDR3 consists of 13 residues. The DNA for the CDR3 is TGTGCCAGCAGCGTAGAGACTAGCGTTGAGCAGTTCTTC. Amino acid sequence: CASSVETSVEQFF.

This rearrangement joins TRBV12-3 or TRBV12-4 to TRBJ1-3; D gene unclear. CDR3 length: 16 amino acids. Deletions cut 2 bases from V and 0 bases from J, with 11 bases between. The CDR3 sequence: CASSLSGLTSGNTIYF. CDR3 DNA: TGTGCCAGCAGTTTATCCGGGCTTACCTCTGGAAACACCATATATTTT.

The CDR3 here is CASSHLQGAFNEQFF. The CDR3 DNA reads as TGTGCCAGCAGCCACTTACAGGGGGCCTTCAATGAGCAGTTCTTC. This rearrangement joins TRBV11-2 to TRBJ2-1; 9 bases fit TRBD1. CDR3 length equals 15 residues. V was pared by 5 bases and J by 6 bases, with 8 bases of the junction left unmatched. Germline V gives CDR1 SGHAT, CDR2 FQNNGV.

This clonotype was seen more than once but under ten times. V and J are TRBV3-1 and TRBJ2-6, with a weak D call TRBD2 (5 bases). From germline, CDR1 is LGHDT and CDR2 YNNKEL (reference sequence). The CDR3 has 16 amino acids. V was pared by 4 bases and J by 0 bases, with 10 bases between. The CDR3 nucleotides read TGTGCCAGCAGCCCCCAAGGGAGCTCTGGGGCCAACGTCCTGACTTTC. It encodes CASSPQGSSGANVLTF. Variable domain in full (rest from reference TRBV3-1 and TRBJ2-6): DTAVSQTPKYLVTQMGNDKSIKCEQNLGHDTMYWYKQDSKKFLKIMFSYNNKELIINETVPNRFSPKSPDKAHLNLHINSLELGDSAVYFCASSPQGSSGANVLTFGAGSRLTVL.

The rearrangement links TRBV18 to TRBJ2-7; 7 nucleotides agree with TRBD1. The CDR3 consists of 14 residues. J was trimmed by 3 bases and V by 2 bases; bases with no gene match: 4. Germline V gene data show CDR1 as KGHSH and CDR2 as LQKENI. In nucleotides, the CDR3 is TGTGCCAGCTCACCAATCAGGGACAGCTACGAGCAGTACTTC. Translated, it gives CASSPIRDSYEQYF.

This clonotype has only a few counts. V gene TRBV5-6 combines with J gene TRBJ2-5; the match to TRBD2 covers 11 bases. V lost 3 bases, J lost 2 bases, and 6 bases stayed unmatched. The CDR3 contains 16 residues. CDR1 is SGHDT and CDR2 is YYEEEE in the germline V gene. The DNA of the CDR3 is TGTGCCAGCAGCTCCCTAGCGGGGGGACTTCAAGAGACCCAGTACTTC. Protein product: CASSSLAGGLQETQYF.

The chain is built from TRBV7-6 and TRBJ2-3; 11 positions agree with TRBD1. The CDR3 length is 16 residues. The germline gives CDR1 SGHVS, CDR2 FNYEAQ. J lost 4 bases, V lost 1 base, and 4 bases had no gene match. CDR3: CASSLGGQGVPDTQYF. The CDR3 DNA follows: TGTGCCAGCAGCTTAGGGGGACAGGGGGTTCCAGATACGCAGTATTTT.

This clonotype was seen ten or more times. The CDR3 loop is CASSQDGLAKNIQYF. The DNA of the CDR3 is TGCGCCAGCAGCCAAGATGGACTAGCCAAAAACATTCAGTACTTC. This rearrangement joins TRBV4-3 to TRBJ2-4; D might be TRBD2 (5 bases). The CDR3 loop spans 15 amino acids. Between the trimmed V and J ends, which lost 0 bases and 0 bases, there was a span of 6 bases. The V gene's germline CDR1 is LGHNA and CDR2 YSLEER.

The V and J genes are TRBV5-8 and TRBJ2-7; D not certain. Germline values: CDR1 SGHTS, CDR2 YDEGEE. This CDR3 comprises 12 residues. V was shortened by 2 bases and J by 2 bases, with 5 bases between the two germline ends. This CDR3 reads CASSFPPYEQYF. CDR3 nucleotides: TGTGCCAGCAGCTTTCCTCCCTACGAGCAGTACTTC. Variable domain in full (rest from reference TRBV5-8 and TRBJ2-7): EAGVTQSPTHLIKTRGQQATLRCSPISGHTSVYWYQQALGLGLQFLLWYDEGEERNRGNFPPRFSGRQFPNYSSELNVNALELEDSALYLCASSFPPYEQYFGPGTRLTVT.

This clonotype was picked up a small number of times. V and J are TRBV4-3 and TRBJ2-1, with 12 nucleotides matching TRBD2. The germline V gene has CDR1 LGHNA and CDR2 YSLEER. The ends lost 4 bases at V and 6 bases at J; junction bases unmatched: 19. This CDR3 contains 20 residues. The CDR3 sequence is CASSRVVDLAGGRGVNEQFF. The CDR3 coding sequence is TGCGCCAGCAGCCGGGTGGTGGATCTAGCGGGAGGGCGGGGGGTCAATGAGCAGTTCTTC.

The chain carries TRBV6-2 or TRBV6-3 and TRBJ2-7, with D possibly TRBD2 on 5 matching bases. Trimming cost V 11 bases and J 6 bases, with 20 bases left between them. The CDR3 sequence is 13 residues long. From germline, CDR1 is MNHEY and CDR2 SVGEGT. In DNA form, the CDR3 reads TGTGCCCCCCCCGGAGGCAGAGGAGTCGAGCAGTACTTC. It specifies CAPPGGRGVEQYF.

This clonotype was seen a handful of times. The V and J genes are TRBV5-1 and TRBJ2-2, with a weak D call TRBD1 (6 bases). CDR3 size: 15 residues. Germline V gene data show CDR1 as SGHRS and CDR2 as YFSETQ. Trimming took off 4 bases at V and 4 bases at J, with 14 bases between the two ends. The CDR3 DNA sequence: TGCGCCAGCAGCGGCGCCCCCAGGGGCACCGGGGAGCTGTTTTTT. It codes for CASSGAPRGTGELFF.

This chain joins TRBV19 and TRBJ1-2; tentatively, D is TRBD1 (6 bases). Trimming removed 6 bases from V and 3 bases from J, with 14 bases in between. The CDR3 sequence is 14 residues long. Germline-derived CDR1 and CDR2 are LNHDA and SQIVND (reference sequence). For the CDR3, the DNA is TGTGCCAGTAGGAAATCCGGACAGCACTATGGCTACACCTTC. Encoded protein: CASRKSGQHYGYTF.

J is TRBJ2-6 and V is TRBV12-3 or TRBV12-4, with 8 bases identical to TRBD1. The length of the CDR3 is 17 residues. Trimming cost V 5 bases and J 2 bases; bases outside gene matches: 8. The CDR3 spells CASSPRTGTAGANVLTF. The CDR3 DNA is TGTGCCAGCAGTCCTCGGACAGGGACGGCTGGGGCCAACGTCCTGACTTTC.

This rearrangement joins TRBV28 to TRBJ2-3; no firm D call. V was trimmed by 7 bases and J by 2 bases, leaving 7 bases between them. The germline CDR1 and CDR2 sequences are MDHEN and SYDVKM. CDR3 length: 12 amino acids. CDR3 residues: CASNSYTDTQYF. The CDR3 coding sequence is TGTGCCAGCAATAGCTACACAGATACGCAGTATTTT.

The chain combines TRBV11-2 with TRBJ2-5; 10 bases align to TRBD2. Germline values: CDR1 SGHAT, CDR2 FQNNGV. The CDR3 has 13 residues. The junction had 3 bases not matched to a gene; V was cut back by 5 bases and J by 6 bases. The DNA of the CDR3 is TGTGCCAGCAGCATTAGCGGGGGGAAGACCCAGTACTTC. It yields the protein CASSISGGKTQYF.